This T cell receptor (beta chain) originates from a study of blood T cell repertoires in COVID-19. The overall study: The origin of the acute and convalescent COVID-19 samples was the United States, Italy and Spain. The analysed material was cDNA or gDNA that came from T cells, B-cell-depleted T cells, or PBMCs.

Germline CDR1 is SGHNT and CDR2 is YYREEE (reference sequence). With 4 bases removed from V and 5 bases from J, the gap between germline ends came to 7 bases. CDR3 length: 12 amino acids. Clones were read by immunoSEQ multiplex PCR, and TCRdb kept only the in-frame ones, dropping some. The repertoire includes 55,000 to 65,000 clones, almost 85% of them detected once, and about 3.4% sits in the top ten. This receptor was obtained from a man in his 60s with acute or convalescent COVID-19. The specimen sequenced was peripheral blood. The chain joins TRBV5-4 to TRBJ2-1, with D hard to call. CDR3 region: CASSPRNNEQFF. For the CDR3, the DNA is TGTGCCAGCAGCCCTAGGAACAATGAGCAGTTCTTC.